This TCR beta chain is from a study of human versus mouse CDR3 diversity and MHC coevolution. Study-wide context: immunoSEQ was reported to reach one in 200,000 T cells sensitivity.

Sorting isolated naive CD4 T cells lacking CD45RO and expressing CD62L. Sequencing was performed with immunoSEQ multiplex PCR; in TCRdb, only in-frame clones are kept and a portion is missing. The sample contains tens of thousands of clones, 93% of which appear only once. Findings of the study overall: On average, humans showed more CDR3 deletions and insertions than mice. The lowest clonal inequality scores came from most of the three human donors.

This CDR3 has 17 residues. Germline CDR1 reads SGHNT; CDR2 reads YYREEE (reference sequence). With 4 bases clipped from V and 0 bases from J, the junction kept 5 bases outside the gene matches. Concerning this clone itself: Its antigen remains unknown.

V is TRBV5-4 and J is TRBJ2-6; 9 nucleotides match TRBD1. Sequenced sample: naive CD4+ T cells from blood. Subset of the sample: CD45RO-negative CD62L-positive naive CD4 T cells. The sequence was collected from a person between 25 and 75 years old in good health. As DNA, the CDR3 is TGTGCCAGCAGCCGACAGGGGGAAAGCTCTGGGGCCAACGTCCTGACTTTC. This encodes CASSRQGESSGANVLTF.